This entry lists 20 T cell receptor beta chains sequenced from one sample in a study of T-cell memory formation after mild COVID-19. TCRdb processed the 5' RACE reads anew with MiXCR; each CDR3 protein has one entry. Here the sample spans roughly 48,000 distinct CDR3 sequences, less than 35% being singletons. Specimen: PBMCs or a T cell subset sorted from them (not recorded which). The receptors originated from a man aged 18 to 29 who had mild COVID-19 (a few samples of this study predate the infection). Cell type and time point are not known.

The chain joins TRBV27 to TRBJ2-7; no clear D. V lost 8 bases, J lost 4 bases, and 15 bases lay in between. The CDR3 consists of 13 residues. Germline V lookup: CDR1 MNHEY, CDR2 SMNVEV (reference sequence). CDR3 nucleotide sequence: TGTGCCAGCGCACTAAGGGATACGTACGAGCAGTACTTC. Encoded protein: CASALRDTYEQYF.

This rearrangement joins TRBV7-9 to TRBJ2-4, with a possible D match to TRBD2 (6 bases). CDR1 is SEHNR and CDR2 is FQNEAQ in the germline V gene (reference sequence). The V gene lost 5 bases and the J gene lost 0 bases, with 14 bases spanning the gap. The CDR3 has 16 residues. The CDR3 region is CASSHPGGLAKNIQYF. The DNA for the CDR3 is TGTGCCAGCAGCCACCCCGGGGGTCTAGCCAAAAACATTCAGTACTTC.

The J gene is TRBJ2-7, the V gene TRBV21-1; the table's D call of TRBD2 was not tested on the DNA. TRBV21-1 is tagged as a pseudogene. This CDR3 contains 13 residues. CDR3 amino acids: CASRPGTFYEQYF. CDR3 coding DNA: TGTGCCAGCAGGCCCGGGACTTTCTACGAGCAGTACTTC.

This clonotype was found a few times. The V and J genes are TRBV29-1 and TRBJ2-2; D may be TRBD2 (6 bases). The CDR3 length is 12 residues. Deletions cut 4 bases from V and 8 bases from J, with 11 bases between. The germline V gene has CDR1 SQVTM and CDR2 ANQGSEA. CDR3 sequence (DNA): TGCAGCGTTGCTCGGGAGACGGGGGAGCTGTTTTTT. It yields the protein CSVARETGELFF.

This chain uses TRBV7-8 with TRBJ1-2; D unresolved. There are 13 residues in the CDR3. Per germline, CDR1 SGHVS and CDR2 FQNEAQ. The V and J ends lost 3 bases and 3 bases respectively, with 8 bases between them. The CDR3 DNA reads TGTGCCAGCAGCTTGGAGATTTACTATGGCTACACCTTC. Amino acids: CASSLEIYYGYTF.

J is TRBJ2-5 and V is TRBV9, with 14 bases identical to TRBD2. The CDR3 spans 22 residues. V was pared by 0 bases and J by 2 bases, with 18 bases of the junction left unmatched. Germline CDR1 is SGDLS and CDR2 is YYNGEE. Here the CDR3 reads CASSVEGEGTSGGETRQETQYF. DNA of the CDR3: TGTGCCAGCAGCGTAGAGGGGGAAGGGACTAGCGGGGGCGAAACTCGTCAAGAGACCCAGTACTTC.

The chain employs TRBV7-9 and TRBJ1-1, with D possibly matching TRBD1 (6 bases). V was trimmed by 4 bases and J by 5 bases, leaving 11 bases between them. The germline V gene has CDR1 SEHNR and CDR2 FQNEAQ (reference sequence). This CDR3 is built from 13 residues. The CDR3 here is CASSSRQGTEAFF. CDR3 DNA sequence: TGTGCCAGCAGCTCAAGGCAGGGGACTGAAGCTTTCTTT.

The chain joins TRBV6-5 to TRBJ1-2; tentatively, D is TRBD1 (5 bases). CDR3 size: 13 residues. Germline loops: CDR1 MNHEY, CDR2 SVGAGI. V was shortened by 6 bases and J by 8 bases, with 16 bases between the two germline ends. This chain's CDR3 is CASRMGRAVGYTF. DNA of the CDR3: TGTGCCAGCAGAATGGGACGGGCCGTGGGCTACACCTTC.

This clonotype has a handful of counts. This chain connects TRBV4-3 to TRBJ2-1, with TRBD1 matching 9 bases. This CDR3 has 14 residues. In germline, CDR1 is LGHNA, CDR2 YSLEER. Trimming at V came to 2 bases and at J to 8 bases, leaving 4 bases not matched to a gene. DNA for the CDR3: TGCGCCAGCAGCCAATTTACAGGGGGCGATGAGCAGTTCTTC. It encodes CASSQFTGGDEQFF.

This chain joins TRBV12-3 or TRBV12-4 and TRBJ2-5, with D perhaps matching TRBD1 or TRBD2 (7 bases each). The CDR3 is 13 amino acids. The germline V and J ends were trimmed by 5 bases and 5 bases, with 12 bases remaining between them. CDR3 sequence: CASSPQGGETQYF. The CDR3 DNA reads TGTGCCAGCAGTCCCCAGGGGGGGGAGACCCAGTACTTC.

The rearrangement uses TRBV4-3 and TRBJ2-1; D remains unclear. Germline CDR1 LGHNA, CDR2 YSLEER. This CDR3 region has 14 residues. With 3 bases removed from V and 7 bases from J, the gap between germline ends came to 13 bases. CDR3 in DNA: TGCGCCAGCAGCCAGGATAGACCAGGAAATGAGCAGTTCTTC. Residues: CASSQDRPGNEQFF.

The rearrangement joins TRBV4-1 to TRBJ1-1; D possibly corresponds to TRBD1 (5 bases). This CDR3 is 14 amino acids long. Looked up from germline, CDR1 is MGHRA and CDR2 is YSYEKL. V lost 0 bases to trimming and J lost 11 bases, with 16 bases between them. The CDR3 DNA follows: TGCGCCAGCAGCCAAGAAAATCCTTGGGCAGGGGCTTTCTTT. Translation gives CASSQENPWAGAFF.

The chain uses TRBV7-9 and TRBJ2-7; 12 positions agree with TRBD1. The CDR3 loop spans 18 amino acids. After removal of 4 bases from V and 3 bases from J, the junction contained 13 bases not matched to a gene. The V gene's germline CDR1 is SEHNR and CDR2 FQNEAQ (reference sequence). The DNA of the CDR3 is TGTGCCAGCAGCTCCAGCTCACCGGGACAGGGGGCATACTACGAGCAGTACTTC. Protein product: CASSSSSPGQGAYYEQYF.

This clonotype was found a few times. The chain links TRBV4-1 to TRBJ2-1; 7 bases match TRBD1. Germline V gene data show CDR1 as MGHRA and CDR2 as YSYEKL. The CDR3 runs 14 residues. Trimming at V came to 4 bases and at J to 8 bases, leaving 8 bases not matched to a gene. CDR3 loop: CASSLLNRGDEQFF. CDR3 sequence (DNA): TGCGCCAGCAGCCTGTTAAACAGGGGCGATGAGCAGTTCTTC.

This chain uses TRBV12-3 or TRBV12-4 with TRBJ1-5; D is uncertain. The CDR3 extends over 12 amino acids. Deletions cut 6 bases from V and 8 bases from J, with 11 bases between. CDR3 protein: CASSPQVKPQHF. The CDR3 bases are TGTGCCAGCAGCCCCCAGGTGAAGCCCCAGCATTTT.

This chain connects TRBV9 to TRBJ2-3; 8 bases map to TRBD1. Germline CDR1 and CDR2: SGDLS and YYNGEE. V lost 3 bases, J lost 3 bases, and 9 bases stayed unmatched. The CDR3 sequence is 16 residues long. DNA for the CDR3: TGTGCCAGCAGCGCCGGACAGGGCTTTTTAACAGATACGCAGTATTTT. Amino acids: CASSAGQGFLTDTQYF.

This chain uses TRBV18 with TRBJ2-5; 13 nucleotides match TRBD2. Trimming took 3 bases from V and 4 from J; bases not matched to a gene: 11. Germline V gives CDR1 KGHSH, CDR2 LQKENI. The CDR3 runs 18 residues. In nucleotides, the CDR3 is TGTGCCAGCTCACCGCCAGGACTAGCGGGGGACAGTCTAGAGACCCAGTACTTC. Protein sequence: CASSPPGLAGDSLETQYF.

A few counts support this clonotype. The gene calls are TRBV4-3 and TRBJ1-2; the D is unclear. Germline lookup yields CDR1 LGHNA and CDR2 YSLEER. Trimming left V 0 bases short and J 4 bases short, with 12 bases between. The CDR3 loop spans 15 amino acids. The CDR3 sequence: CASSQDRPGIYGYTF. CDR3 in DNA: TGCGCCAGCAGCCAAGATCGGCCGGGGATCTATGGCTACACCTTC.

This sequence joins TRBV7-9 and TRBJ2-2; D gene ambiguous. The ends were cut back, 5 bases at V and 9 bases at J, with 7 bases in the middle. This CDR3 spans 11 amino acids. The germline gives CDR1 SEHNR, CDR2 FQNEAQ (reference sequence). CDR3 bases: TGTGCCAGCAGCCCCGGTAGGGAGCTGTTTTTT. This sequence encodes CASSPGRELFF.

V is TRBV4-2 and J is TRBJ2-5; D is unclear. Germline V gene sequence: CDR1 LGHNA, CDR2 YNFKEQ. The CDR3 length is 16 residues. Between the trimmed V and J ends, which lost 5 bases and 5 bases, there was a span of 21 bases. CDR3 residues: CASSIKIGSDGETQYF. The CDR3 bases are TGTGCCAGCAGCATAAAGATTGGCAGTGACGGGGAGACCCAGTACTTC.